This T cell receptor beta chain originates from a study of identical twins. General study results and limits: Models underestimated TCR alpha sharing (out-of-frame) in monozygotic twins.

Looked up from germline, CDR1 is SGHNT and CDR2 is YENEEA. The length of the CDR3 is 16 residues. V lost 1 base, J lost 0 bases, and 13 bases lay in between. TCRdb re-analysed the 5' RACE reads in MiXCR, keeping a single row per CDR3 protein. Seen here are about 790,000 distinct CDR3 sequences, roughly 18% observed once, and the top ten hold around 12%. The count of this clonotype is one. Its antigen remains unidentified. These data were also reused for a study on T cells expressing NK-cell markers.

The sequencing input was PBMCs. The V and J genes are TRBV11-3 and TRBJ2-7; a weak D match, TRBD2 (5 bases). The sequence derives from a woman aged 18 to 35 in good health. DNA for the CDR3: TGTGCCAGCAGCTTAGGAGGGAGTGAGGGCTCCTACGAGCAGTACTTC. This codes for CASSLGGSEGSYEQYF.